The next 20 T cell receptor beta chains were all read from a single sample in a study of T cell repertoires in cytomegalovirus infection. Which antigens these TCRs recognize remains unknown. Via MiXCR, TCRdb re-called the reads, giving one row per CDR3 protein. This table has some 920,000 distinct CDR3 sequences, less than 35% appearing once. The sequences come from cultured CD8+ T cells from PBMCs, collected from culture after CMV antigen stimulation. Receptors originate from a human donor in good health (CMV status not recorded). Some clones in this sample may be carry-over from other donors' samples.

This clonotype was seen only a few times. The chain is built from TRBV6-6 and TRBJ2-7; D may correspond to TRBD1 or TRBD2 (5 bases each). There are 13 residues in the CDR3. With 8 bases removed from V and 4 bases from J, the gap between germline ends came to 15 bases. Germline-derived CDR1 and CDR2 are MNHNY and SVGAGI (reference sequence). CDR3 DNA: TGTGCCAGCTGCTTGGGGGTCTCGTACGAGCAGTACGTC. This encodes CASCLGVSYEQYV.

This clonotype has more than one count but fewer than ten. This chain connects TRBV7-6 to TRBJ1-2, with D possibly matching TRBD1 (5 bases). Germline V gene data show CDR1 as SGHVS and CDR2 as FNYEAQ. V lost 3 bases and J 3 bases, leaving 23 bases between the germline ends. This CDR3 is built from 18 residues. CDR3 sequence (DNA): TGTGCCAGCAGCTTTAACAACCCAGACAGCTTCTACGACTATGGCTACACCTTC. This encodes CASSFNNPDSFYDYGYTF. Drawing the rest from reference TRBV7-6 and TRBJ1-2, the complete variable domain is GAGVSQSPRYKVTKRGQDVALRCDPISGHVSLYWYRQALGQGPEFLTYFNYEAQQDKSGLPNDRFSAERPEGSISTLTIQRTEQRDSAMYRCASSFNNPDSFYDYGYTFGSGTRLTVV.

This clonotype showed up many times. The CDR3 region has the DNA TGTGCCAGCAGGCAGAACACTGAAGCTTTCTTT. Translated: CASRQNTEAFF. The V and J genes are TRBV6-1 and TRBJ1-1; D not resolved. V lost 6 bases and J 1 base, leaving 3 bases between the germline ends. The CDR3 extends over 11 amino acids. Germline V gives CDR1 MNHNS, CDR2 SASEGT.

This chain connects TRBV6-7 to TRBJ1-1; perhaps TRBD1 as D (6 bases). TRBV6-7 is given ORF status, its function remaining uncertain. Trimming removed 2 bases from V and 5 bases from J, with 12 bases in between. The CDR3 runs to 14 residues. The CDR3 region has the DNA TGTGCCAGCAGTTACGGCTCAGGGGTGACTGAAGCTTTCTTT. Translating it yields CASSYGSGVTEAFF.

This chain connects TRBV7-4 to TRBJ1-6; a weak D match, TRBD1 (6 bases). Trimming stripped 1 base from V and 10 bases from J, with 20 bases between. The CDR3 totals 17 residues. The germline CDR1 and CDR2 sequences are SGHVT and SQSDAQ. CDR3 nucleotide sequence: TGTGCCAGCAGCTTAGTTTTCCGGGACAAGGCTAACTCACCCCTCCACTTT. It encodes CASSLVFRDKANSPLHF.

The V call is TRBV7-3, the J call TRBJ2-1, with D uncertain. CDR1 and CDR2 from the germline V gene are SGHTA and FQGTGA. V was pared by 4 bases and J by 0 bases, with 13 bases between. CDR3 size: 16 residues. CDR3 residues: CASSSWATSSYNEQFF. CDR3 coding DNA: TGTGCCAGCAGCTCCTGGGCCACCAGCTCCTACAATGAGCAGTTCTTC.

This sequence joins TRBV6-5 and TRBJ2-2; 9 nucleotides align to TRBD1. Germline CDR1 MNHEY, CDR2 SVGAGI. V gave up 0 bases and J gave up 0 bases; unmatched junction bases: 5. This CDR3 contains 18 residues. CDR3 amino acids: CASSYSRDRVTNTGELFF. CDR3 bases: TGTGCCAGCAGTTACTCGAGGGACAGGGTAACGAACACCGGGGAGCTGTTTTTT.

The J gene is TRBJ2-3, the V gene TRBV24-1; 7 nucleotides align to TRBD1. The CDR3 has 15 amino acids. Germline-derived CDR1 and CDR2 are KGHDR and SFDVKD. The trim removed 3 bases at V and 2 bases at J, leaving 4 bases unmatched. The DNA of the CDR3 is TGTGCCACCAGTGATCCCGGGACAGACACAGATACGCAGTATTTT. Its protein is CATSDPGTDTDTQYF.

This clonotype came up once. Relative to the germline gene, one junction end is altered; a read error may explain this. The chain links TRBV5-8 to TRBJ1-4; D is uncertain. The CDR3 has 14 amino acids. Germline V gives CDR1 SGHTS, CDR2 YDEGEE. This chain's CDR3 is CVSSLSSLLEKLFF. CDR3 bases: TGTGTCAGCAGCTTGTCTAGCCTCCTTGAAAAACTGTTTTTT.

V and J are TRBV25-1 and TRBJ1-1, with D unresolved. The CDR3 is 11 amino acids. Germline V gene data show CDR1 as MGHDK and CDR2 as SYGVNS. Trimming stripped 3 bases from V and 7 bases from J, with 6 bases between. Here the CDR3 reads CASSDEDEAFF. CDR3 in DNA: TGTGCCAGCAGTGACGAAGATGAAGCTTTCTTT. The full variable domain, with the rest looked up from reference TRBV25-1 and TRBJ1-1, is EADIYQTPRYLVIGTGKKITLECSQTMGHDKMYWYQQDPGMELHLIHYSYGVNSTEKGDLSSESTVSRIRTEHFPLTLESARPSHTSQYLCASSDEDEAFFGQGTRLTVV.

The gene calls are TRBV9 and TRBJ1-2; a possible D gene is TRBD1 (5 bases). The germline V gene encodes CDR1 SGDLS and CDR2 YYNGEE. This CDR3 spans 15 amino acids. The V gene lost 5 bases and the J gene lost 0 bases, with 14 bases spanning the gap. This CDR3 is CASRGGTEANYGYTF. The DNA for the CDR3 is TGTGCCAGCAGGGGCGGGACGGAAGCTAACTATGGCTACACCTTC. Looking up the rest from reference TRBV9 and TRBJ1-2 gives the full variable domain: DSGVTQTPKHLITATGQRVTLRCSPRSGDLSVYWYQQSLDQGLQFLIQYYNGEERAKGNILERFSAQQFPDLHSELNLSSLELGDSALYFCASRGGTEANYGYTFGSGTRLTVV.

This clonotype was observed a few times. The J gene is TRBJ2-1, the V gene TRBV29-1; perhaps TRBD2 as D (6 bases). The germline gives CDR1 SQVTM, CDR2 ANQGSEA. Trimming took 4 bases from V and 8 from J, leaving 12 bases between them. The CDR3 has 12 residues. The CDR3 loop reads CSVGGDFYEQFF. CDR3 in DNA: TGCAGCGTTGGAGGGGACTTTTATGAGCAGTTCTTC.

This chain uses TRBV7-4 with TRBJ1-2; TRBD1 matches at 7 bases. Germline V CDR1 and CDR2: SGHVT, SQSDAQ. This CDR3 region has 15 residues. V lost 4 bases to trimming and J lost 5 bases; unmatched junction nucleotides: 10. The CDR3 reads CASSSSEGAVYGYTF. The CDR3 DNA follows: TGTGCCAGCAGCTCCAGTGAGGGGGCGGTTTATGGCTACACCTTC.

The V gene is TRBV6-6, the J gene TRBJ2-3, with 7 nucleotides matching TRBD2. This CDR3 has 15 residues. V lost 8 bases, J lost 2 bases, and 10 bases stayed unmatched. CDR1 is MNHNY and CDR2 is SVGAGI in the germline V gene (reference sequence). In DNA form, the CDR3 reads TGTGCCAGCGAAGGCTGGGGGGGGGTCACAGATACGCAGTATTTT. This translates into CASEGWGGVTDTQYF.

The chain is built from TRBV7-9 and TRBJ2-1; no definite D call. The CDR3 loop spans 12 amino acids. Germline V CDR1 and CDR2: SEHNR, FQNEAQ (reference sequence). V was cut by 1 base and J by 15 bases, with 13 bases left in between. The CDR3 protein is CASSLETARPFF. Written as DNA, the CDR3 is TGTGCCAGCAGCTTAGAGACGGCTCGACCGTTCTTC.

The V call is TRBV5-6, the J call TRBJ2-2; no clear D gene. V dropped 1 base and J dropped 6 bases, with 10 bases sitting between them. This CDR3 has 14 amino acids. Germline V gives CDR1 SGHDT, CDR2 YYEEEE. The CDR3 loop reads CASSLLSRPGELFF. CDR3 nucleotide sequence: TGTGCCAGCAGCTTGTTATCCAGGCCCGGGGAGCTGTTTTTT.

The chain combines TRBV20-1 with TRBJ1-2; no clear D. V lost 2 bases, J lost 5 bases, and 15 bases lay in between. This CDR3 is 14 amino acids long. Germline assignment: CDR1 DFQATT and CDR2 SNEGSKA (reference sequence). The DNA of the CDR3 is TGCAGTGCTAGAAACCAAATCGGGGATTATGGCTACACCTTC. This sequence encodes CSARNQIGDYGYTF.

This clonotype has a handful of counts. J is TRBJ1-4 and V is TRBV5-5, with 9 bases matching TRBD1. J gave up 7 bases and V 6 bases, and 13 bases lay outside the gene matches. CDR3 length: 16 residues. Germline loops: CDR1 SGHKS, CDR2 YYEKEE (reference sequence). The CDR3 protein is CASTTTLQGAAEKLFF. The CDR3 coding sequence is TGTGCCAGCACCACCACTCTACAGGGGGCTGCTGAAAAACTGTTTTTT.

For this clonotype: This may arise from a read error, as a much more abundant clone is one base away. The CDR3 is CASSSSSRPGNTIYF. The CDR3 nucleotides are TGTGCCAGCAGCTCCTCGTCCCGTCCTGGAAACACCATATATTTT. The gene calls are TRBV7-2 and TRBJ1-3; D gene ambiguous. V lost 4 bases, J lost 2 bases, and 12 bases lay in between. CDR1 is SGHTA, CDR2 FQGNSA, per germline. The CDR3 has 15 amino acids.

This chain connects TRBV6-1 to TRBJ1-4; weak D call: TRBD1 (6 bases). Germline V lookup: CDR1 MNHNS, CDR2 SASEGT. V was pared by 0 bases and J by 7 bases, with 9 bases between. The CDR3 sequence is 14 residues long. The CDR3 DNA is TGTGCCAGCAGTGAAGCAGGGGGAATTGAAAAACTGTTTTTT. Amino acids: CASSEAGGIEKLFF.